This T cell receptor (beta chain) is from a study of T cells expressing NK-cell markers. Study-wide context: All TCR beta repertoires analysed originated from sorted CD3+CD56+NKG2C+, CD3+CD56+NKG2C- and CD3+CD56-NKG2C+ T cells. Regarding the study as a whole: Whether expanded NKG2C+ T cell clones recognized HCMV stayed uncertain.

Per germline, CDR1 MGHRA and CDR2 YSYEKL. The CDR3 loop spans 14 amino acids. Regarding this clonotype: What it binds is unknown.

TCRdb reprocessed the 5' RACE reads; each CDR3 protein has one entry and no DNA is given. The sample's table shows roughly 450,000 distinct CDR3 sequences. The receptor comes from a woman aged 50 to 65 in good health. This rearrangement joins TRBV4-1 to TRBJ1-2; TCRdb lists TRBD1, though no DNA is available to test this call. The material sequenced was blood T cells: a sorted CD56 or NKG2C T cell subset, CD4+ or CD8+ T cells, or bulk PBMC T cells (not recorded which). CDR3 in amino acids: CASSQTGQLYGYTF.